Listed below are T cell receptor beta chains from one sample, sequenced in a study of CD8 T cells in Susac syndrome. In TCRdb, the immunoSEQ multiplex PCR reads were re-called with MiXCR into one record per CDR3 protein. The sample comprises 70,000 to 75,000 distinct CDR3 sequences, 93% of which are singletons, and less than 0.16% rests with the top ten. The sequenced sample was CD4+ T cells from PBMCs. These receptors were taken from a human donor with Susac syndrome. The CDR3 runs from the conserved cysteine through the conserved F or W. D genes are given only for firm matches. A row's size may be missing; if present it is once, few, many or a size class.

DNA: TGCAGCCAGTCCCAGGGGCGTACCTACGAGCAGTACTTC; CDR3: CSQSQGRTYEQYF; size: .; J: TRBJ2-7; length: 13; D: .; V: TRBV20-1
DNA: TGCGCCAGCGGGCCGGGACAGGGTAAAGAGACCCAGTACTTC; CDR3: CASGPGQGKETQYF; size: .; J: TRBJ2-5; length: 14; D: TRBD1; V: TRBV5-1
DNA: TGTGCCAGCAGCGATCTAGCAGTTCTCCCTCAGGGTCTCCTCCTCTACGAGCAGTACTTC; CDR3: CASSDLAVLPQGLLLYEQYF; size: .; J: TRBJ2-7; length: 20; D: .; V: TRBV28
DNA: TGTGCCATCAGTGTCCCTAGCACAGATACGCAGTATTTT; CDR3: CAISVPSTDTQYF; size: .; J: TRBJ2-3; length: 13; D: .; V: TRBV10-3
DNA: TGTGCCAGCAGCTTAGAACTCGACTATGGCTACACCTTC; CDR3: CASSLELDYGYTF; size: .; J: TRBJ1-2; length: 13; D: .; V: TRBV7-8
DNA: TGTGCCAGCAGTTACTCTCCCCGTAGATTTGCCAATGAGCAGTTCTTC; CDR3: CASSYSPRRFANEQFF; size: .; J: TRBJ2-1; length: 16; D: .; V: TRBV6-5
DNA: TGTGCCAGCAGTTACTCGAATGTGAACACTGAAGCTTTCTTT; CDR3: CASSYSNVNTEAFF; size: .; J: TRBJ1-1; length: 14; D: .; V: TRBV6-6
DNA: TGTGCCACCACAAGACCGGGACAGGGTATCGGCCAGCCCCAGCATTTT; CDR3: CATTRPGQGIGQPQHF; size: .; J: TRBJ1-5; length: 16; D: TRBD1; V: TRBV6-2/TRBV6-3
DNA: TGTGCCAGCACCTTAGTGTCCTACAATGAGCAGTTCTTC; CDR3: CASTLVSYNEQFF; size: .; J: TRBJ2-1; length: 13; D: .; V: TRBV5-5
DNA: TGCAGTGCCCCCCGGGACACCTTCTCCTACGAGCAGTACTTC; CDR3: CSAPRDTFSYEQYF; size: .; J: TRBJ2-7; length: 14; D: .; V: TRBV20-1
DNA: TGTGCCAGCAGCTTTCGGTGTCCCATTTGTCATGAAGATACGCAGTATTTT; CDR3: CASSFRCPICHEDTQYF; size: .; J: TRBJ2-3; length: 17; D: .; V: TRBV3-1
DNA: TGCGCCAGCAGCTTACGACCTAGCGGTTACAATGAGCAGTTCTTC; CDR3: CASSLRPSGYNEQFF; size: .; J: TRBJ2-1; length: 15; D: TRBD2; V: TRBV5-1
DNA: TGTGCCAGCAGTTGGCCCCGGCAAGGAGGGAACAATGAGCAGTTCTTC; CDR3: CASSWPRQGGNNEQFF; size: .; J: TRBJ2-1; length: 16; D: .; V: TRBV28
DNA: TGTGCCAGCTCAGGGGGGCAGAACACTGAAGCTTTCTTT; CDR3: CASSGGQNTEAFF; size: .; J: TRBJ1-1; length: 13; D: .; V: TRBV18
DNA: TGTGCCAGCAAGGTTAGGGACACTGAAGCTTTCTTT; CDR3: CASKVRDTEAFF; size: .; J: TRBJ1-1; length: 12; D: .; V: TRBV2
DNA: TGCAGTGCTAGAGAAGGGGGAAGCACAGATACGCAGTATTTT; CDR3: CSAREGGSTDTQYF; size: .; J: TRBJ2-3; length: 14; D: .; V: TRBV20-1
DNA: TGTGCCAGCAGCTCCCGTCCGGGACAGGGGGGGGGAGGCTACACCTTC; CDR3: CASSSRPGQGGGGYTF; size: .; J: TRBJ1-2; length: 16; D: TRBD1; V: TRBV7-2
DNA: TGTGCCAGCAGCACCTACCAGGACTTGTTCGGAGGGAATCAGCCCCAGCATTTT; CDR3: CASSTYQDLFGGNQPQHF; size: once; J: TRBJ1-5; length: 18; D: .; V: TRBV21-1
DNA: TGTGCCAGCAGCGGGCGACAGGGTGGCCCAGATACGCAGTATTTT; CDR3: CASSGRQGGPDTQYF; size: .; J: TRBJ2-3; length: 15; D: TRBD1; V: TRBV7-2
DNA: TGTGCCAGCAGCTTACAGCCAGGGGTTGAGCAGTACTTC; CDR3: CASSLQPGVEQYF; size: .; J: TRBJ2-7; length: 13; D: .; V: TRBV7-3
DNA: TGTGCCAGCACCTACGTGAGTCGGCACAATGAGCAGTTCTTC; CDR3: CASTYVSRHNEQFF; size: .; J: TRBJ2-1; length: 14; D: .; V: TRBV6-2/TRBV6-3
DNA: TGTGCCACCAGTGATTTGGGGCGCAGCCGCTATGAGCAGTTCTTC; CDR3: CATSDLGRSRYEQFF; size: .; J: TRBJ2-1; length: 15; D: .; V: TRBV24-1
DNA: TGTGCCAGCAGCTCCACGGGGCTACCGAGGGCCGGGGAGCTGTTTTTT; CDR3: CASSSTGLPRAGELFF; size: .; J: TRBJ2-2; length: 16; D: .; V: TRBV7-2
DNA: TGTGCCAGCAGGCCGGACAGGGGACATCAGCCCCAGCATTTT; CDR3: CASRPDRGHQPQHF; size: .; J: TRBJ1-5; length: 14; D: TRBD1; V: TRBV6-5
DNA: TGTGCCAGTAACGGTACCCAGTACTTC; CDR3: CASNGTQYF; size: .; J: TRBJ2-5; length: 9; D: .; V: TRBV19
DNA: TGTGCCAGCAGCTCGTGGGGGACAGATACGCAGTATTTT; CDR3: CASSSWGTDTQYF; size: .; J: TRBJ2-3; length: 13; D: .; V: TRBV7-2
DNA: TGCAGTGCTTCGCGGGGGCCCGTAATTCAGTACTTC; CDR3: CSASRGPVIQYF; size: .; J: TRBJ2-4; length: 12; D: .; V: TRBV20-1
DNA: TGTGCCAGCAGCCTCCCGGGGTACAGGGCCTCTGGAAACACCATATATTTT; CDR3: CASSLPGYRASGNTIYF; size: .; J: TRBJ1-3; length: 17; D: .; V: TRBV3-1
DNA: TGTGCCAGCAGCCCCCCGGGGGGTACTCGCAATCAGCCCCAGCATTTT; CDR3: CASSPPGGTRNQPQHF; size: .; J: TRBJ1-5; length: 16; D: .; V: TRBV7-9
DNA: TGCAGCGTTGAGGGCGCGGGGGTGGCTGAAGCTTTCTTT; CDR3: CSVEGAGVAEAFF; size: .; J: TRBJ1-1; length: 13; D: .; V: TRBV29-1
DNA: TGTGCCAGCAGTTCGACTCGAGAGGGACCCTACGAGCAGTACTTC; CDR3: CASSSTREGPYEQYF; size: .; J: TRBJ2-7; length: 15; D: .; V: TRBV6-6
DNA: TGTGCCAGCAGTAATCATGGCACCGGGGAAGAGACCCAGTACTTC; CDR3: CASSNHGTGEETQYF; size: .; J: TRBJ2-5; length: 15; D: .; V: TRBV11-2
DNA: TGTGCCAGCAGGGACAGTGGATTGAACACTGAAGCTTTCTTT; CDR3: CASRDSGLNTEAFF; size: .; J: TRBJ1-1; length: 14; D: .; V: TRBV6-2/TRBV6-3
DNA: TGTGCCAGCAGCTCCTTTAGGTTGGATACGCAGTATTTT; CDR3: CASSSFRLDTQYF; size: once; J: TRBJ2-3; length: 13; D: .; V: TRBV7-6
DNA: TGTGCCAGCAGTCTAAGACAGAGGAACACTGAAGCTTTCTTT; CDR3: CASSLRQRNTEAFF; size: once; J: TRBJ1-1; length: 14; D: .; V: TRBV28
DNA: TGCAGTGCTAGGGAGGTGGAGCAGCCCCAGCATTTT; CDR3: CSAREVEQPQHF; size: .; J: TRBJ1-5; length: 12; D: .; V: TRBV20-1
DNA: TGCGCCAGCAGCTTGGCGGGCTCGGTGGGGTTCTATGGCTACACCTTC; CDR3: CASSLAGSVGFYGYTF; size: .; J: TRBJ1-2; length: 16; D: .; V: TRBV5-1
DNA: TGCGCCAGCAGCTTAGGACTAGTCCCAGATACGCAGTATTTT; CDR3: CASSLGLVPDTQYF; size: few; J: TRBJ2-3; length: 14; D: TRBD2; V: TRBV5-1
DNA: TGTGCCAGCAGCTTGTACTGGGTCCCAGGGCTCCAAGAGACCCAGTACTTC; CDR3: CASSLYWVPGLQETQYF; size: .; J: TRBJ2-5; length: 17; D: .; V: TRBV5-6
DNA: TGTGCCAGCAACATGGGGCCGGACGGGACACCCCTCCACTTT; CDR3: CASNMGPDGTPLHF; size: .; J: TRBJ1-6; length: 14; D: .; V: TRBV2
DNA: TGCGCCAGCAGCTTGGACTCCTCAGGGCTTTTTAGGACCCAGTACTTC; CDR3: CASSLDSSGLFRTQYF; size: few; J: TRBJ2-5; length: 16; D: .; V: TRBV5-1
DNA: TGTGCCAGCAGTCAGCCAGGGACCGGGGAGCTGTTTTTT; CDR3: CASSQPGTGELFF; size: .; J: TRBJ2-2; length: 13; D: .; V: TRBV6-5
DNA: TGTGCCACCAGCAGAGATCTGGATGCAGGGATGTCACCCCTCCACTTT; CDR3: CATSRDLDAGMSPLHF; size: .; J: TRBJ1-6; length: 16; D: .; V: TRBV15
DNA: TGTGCCAGCAGCCCCCTAGAAGAGACCCAGTACTTC; CDR3: CASSPLEETQYF; size: .; J: TRBJ2-5; length: 12; D: .; V: TRBV7-8